This TCR beta chain was captured by sequencing in a study of low-dose radiotherapy and immunotherapy resistance in tumors. Study-level information: Once cycle 1 day 1 began, patients took oral aspirin 300 mg daily for four cycles.

This clonotype was picked up many times. First-strand cDNA relied on TRAV- and TRBV-specific primers spanning alpha and beta chains. Both a constant-region primer and a V-primer adapter served to amplify TCRs across roughly 20 PCR cycles. TCRdb analysed the reads with MiXCR anew, one entry per CDR3 protein. The repertoire holds 64,000 or so distinct CDR3 sequences, with around 32% as singletons. Time point here: before trial treatment. Donors were administered nivolumab, ipilimumab, aspirin and low-dose cyclophosphamide, together with low-dose radiotherapy. Patients deemed eligible presented with advanced solid tumors lacking tumor-infiltrating lymphocytes. The CDR3 runs to 17 residues. Germline values: CDR1 LNHDA, CDR2 SQIVND (reference sequence). The germline V and J ends were trimmed by 8 bases and 7 bases, with 27 bases remaining between them.

The sequenced sample was PBMCs, obtained before treatment. The J gene is TRBJ2-1, the V gene TRBV19, with D possibly being TRBD2 (5 bases). The sequence was collected from a female donor with ovarian cancer. Written as DNA, the CDR3 is TGTGCCAGTGGATCCACCCTCGGGGTAGCCCAGATTAATGAGCAGTTCTTC. Its translation: CASGSTLGVAQINEQFF.